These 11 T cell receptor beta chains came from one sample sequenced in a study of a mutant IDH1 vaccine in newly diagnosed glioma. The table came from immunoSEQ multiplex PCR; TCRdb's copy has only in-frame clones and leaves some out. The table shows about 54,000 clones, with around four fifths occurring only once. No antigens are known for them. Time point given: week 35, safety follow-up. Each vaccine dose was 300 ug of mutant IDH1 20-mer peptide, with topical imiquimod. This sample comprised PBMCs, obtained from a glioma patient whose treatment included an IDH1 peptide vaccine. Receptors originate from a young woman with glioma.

CDR3 bases: TGTGCCACCAGCCGGCTCAAAATCGATGAGCAGTTCTTC. Translating gives CATSRLKIDEQFF. V is TRBV15 and J is TRBJ2-1; D gene unclear. V lost 5 bases and J 8 bases, leaving 13 bases between the germline ends. This CDR3 has 13 residues. CDR1 is LNHNV and CDR2 is YYDKDF in the germline V gene (reference sequence). Combining the CDR3 with reference TRBV15 and TRBJ2-1 gives the whole variable domain DAMVIQNPRYQVTQFGKPVTLSCSQTLNHNVMYWYQQKSSQAPKLLFHYYDKDFNNEADTPDNFQSRRPNTSFCFLDIRSPGLGDTAMYLCATSRLKIDEQFFGPGTRLTVL.

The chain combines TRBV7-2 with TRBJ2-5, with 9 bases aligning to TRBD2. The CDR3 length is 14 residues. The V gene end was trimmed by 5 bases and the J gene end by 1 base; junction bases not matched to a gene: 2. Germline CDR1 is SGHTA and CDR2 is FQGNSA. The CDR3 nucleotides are TGTGCCAGCAGCCGCGGGGGGGGCCAAGAGACCCAGTACTTC. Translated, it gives CASSRGGGQETQYF.

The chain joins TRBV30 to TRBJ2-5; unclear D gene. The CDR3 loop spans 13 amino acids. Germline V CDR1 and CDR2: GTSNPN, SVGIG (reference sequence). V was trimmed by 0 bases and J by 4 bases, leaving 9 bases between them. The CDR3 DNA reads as TGTGCCTGGAGTGTACGTGTAGGAGAGACCCAGTACTTC. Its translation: CAWSVRVGETQYF.

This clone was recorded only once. CDR3 protein: CASSFSNTGELFF. The DNA for the CDR3 is TGTGCCAGCAGCTTTAGCAACACCGGGGAGCTGTTTTTT. V and J are TRBV11-3 and TRBJ2-2; unclear D gene. This CDR3 region has 13 residues. Per germline, CDR1 SGHNT and CDR2 YENEEA. V gave up 3 bases and J gave up 2 bases, with 4 bases separating them.

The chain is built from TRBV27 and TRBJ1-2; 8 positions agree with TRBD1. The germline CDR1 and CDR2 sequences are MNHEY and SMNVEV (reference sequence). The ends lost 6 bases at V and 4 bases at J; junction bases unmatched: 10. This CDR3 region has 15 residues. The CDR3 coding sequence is TGTGCCAGCAGACACAGGACAGGGCCAGTCTATGGCTACACCTTC. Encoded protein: CASRHRTGPVYGYTF.

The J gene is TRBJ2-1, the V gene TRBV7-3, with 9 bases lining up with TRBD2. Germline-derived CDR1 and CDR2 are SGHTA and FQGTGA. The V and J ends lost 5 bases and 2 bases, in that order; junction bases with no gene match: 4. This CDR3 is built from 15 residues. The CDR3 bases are TGTGCCAGCAGCCTCGCTAGCGGGACCTACAATGAGCAGTTCTTC. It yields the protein CASSLASGTYNEQFF.

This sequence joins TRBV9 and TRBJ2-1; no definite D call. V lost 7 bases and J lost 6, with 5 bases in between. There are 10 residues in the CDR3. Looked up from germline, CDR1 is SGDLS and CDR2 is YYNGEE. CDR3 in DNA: TGTGCCAGCGGCACCAATGAGCAGTTCTTC. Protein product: CASGTNEQFF.

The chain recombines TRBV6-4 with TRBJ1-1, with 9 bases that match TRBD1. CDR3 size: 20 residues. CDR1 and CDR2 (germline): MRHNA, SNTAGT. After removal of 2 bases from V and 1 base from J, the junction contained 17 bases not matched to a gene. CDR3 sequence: CASSDPSGDRGVMGNTEAFF. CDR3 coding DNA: TGTGCCAGCAGTGACCCGAGCGGCGACAGGGGGGTAATGGGGAACACTGAAGCTTTCTTT.

CDR3 nucleotide sequence: TGTGCCTGGCGGAAATCTGGGGCCAACGTCCTGACTTTC. Translation gives CAWRKSGANVLTF. V is TRBV30 and J is TRBJ2-6, with D unresolved. Trimming left V 5 bases short and J 1 base short, with 6 bases between. The germline CDR1 and CDR2 sequences are GTSNPN and SVGIG (reference sequence). The CDR3 covers 13 residues.

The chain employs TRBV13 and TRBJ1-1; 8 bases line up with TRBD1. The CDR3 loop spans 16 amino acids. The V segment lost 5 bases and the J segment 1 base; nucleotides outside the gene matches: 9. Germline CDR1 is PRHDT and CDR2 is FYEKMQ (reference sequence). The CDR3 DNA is TGTGCCAGCAGCCCTCAGGGACAGGCCAAGAACACTGAAGCTTTCTTT. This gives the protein CASSPQGQAKNTEAFF.

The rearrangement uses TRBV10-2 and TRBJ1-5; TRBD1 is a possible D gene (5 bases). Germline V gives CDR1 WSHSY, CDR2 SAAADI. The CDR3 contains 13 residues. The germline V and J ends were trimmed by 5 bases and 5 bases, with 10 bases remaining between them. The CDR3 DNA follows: TGCGCCAGCAGTTTGGGGGGAGATCAGCCCCAGCATTTT. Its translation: CASSLGGDQPQHF.